The sequence of this TCR beta chain was determined in a study of cytomegalovirus exposure and HLA in healthy donors. The PCR had 60 Vbeta and 13 Jbeta primers. The protocol was immunoSEQ multiplex PCR, while the TCRdb copy is restricted to in-frame clones and leaves out a portion. The table has tens of thousands of clones, about 81% seen once. This clone was observed once. This CDR3 contains 16 residues. CDR1 is SGHAT and CDR2 is FQNNGV in the germline V gene. The trim removed 4 bases at V and 7 bases at J, leaving 13 bases unmatched. Sequences were obtained from PBMCs. This sequence joins TRBV11-2 and TRBJ2-7; 10 bases are shared with TRBD1. The origin of this receptor is a man aged 55 to 70 in good health and CMV-seronegative. CDR3 region: CASSSQRTGGAGEQYF. DNA for the CDR3: TGTGCCAGCAGCTCCCAAAGGACAGGGGGGGCTGGGGAGCAGTACTTC.